This TCR beta chain was documented in a study of blood T cells in healthy people across ages. Findings and caveats of the study: Compared with aged donors, long-lived donors showed fewer expanded clones, suggesting selection.

This clonotype was seen more than once but under ten times. What it recognizes is unknown. V lost 3 bases to trimming and J lost 2 bases; unmatched junction nucleotides: 2. CDR3 length: 13 amino acids. Germline CDR1 DFQATT, CDR2 SNEGSKA (reference sequence). Those donating, healthy Caucasian individuals from Russia, were aged roughly 6 to 95. The use of a sample-barcoded 5' primer and a J-beta primer mix characterized a second PCR of 7 to 11 cycles. Every cDNA molecule bore a tag from a template-switch adaptor containing 12 random nucleotides. Each single sample gave us at least 2.5 million CDR3-containing paired-end reads. TCRdb reprocessed the 5' RACE reads via MiXCR and lists one record per CDR3 protein. Among more than 700,000 distinct CDR3 sequences listed, about half were seen once.

This TCR came from a man at least 80 years old in good health. The chain couples TRBV20-1 to TRBJ2-7; TRBD2 matches 9 bases. The sequenced sample was blood. CDR3: CSARSSGAYEQYF. The CDR3, as DNA: TGCAGTGCTAGGTCTAGCGGGGCCTACGAGCAGTACTTC.